Listed below are T cell receptor beta chains from one sample, sequenced in a study of CD8 T cells in Susac syndrome. TCRdb fed the immunoSEQ multiplex PCR reads into MiXCR, producing one record per CDR3 protein. Of 65,000 to 80,000 distinct CDR3 sequences listed, roughly nine tenths were seen once; the top ten hold approximately 0.46%. The sample taken for sequencing was CD8+ T cells from PBMCs. These TCRs come from a human donor with multiple sclerosis. Each CDR3 is given with its conserved first and last residue. A D gene is named only where the DNA matches it firmly. Expanded clones are given a class, and other clones once, few, many or no size at all.

NA,TRBV7-9,TRBD1,TRBJ2-7,CASSSGTDPYEQYF,TGTGCCAGCAGCTCAGGGACAGATCCCTACGAGCAGTACTTC
NA,TRBV25-1,NA,TRBJ2-1,CASSPRTRKSESYNEQFF,TGTGCCAGCAGTCCACGGACCCGCAAAAGTGAATCCTACAATGAGCAGTTCTTC
NA,TRBV19,NA,TRBJ2-5,CAVGFGETQYF,TGTGCCGTGGGGTTCGGGGAGACCCAGTACTTC
NA,TRBV7-8,NA,TRBJ1-1,CASSSIFRGTEAFF,TGTGCCAGCAGCTCCATTTTTCGAGGCACTGAAGCTTTCTTT
NA,TRBV6-5,TRBD1,TRBJ1-1,CASSHRGLMGGTEAFF,TGTGCCAGCAGTCACAGGGGCTTGATGGGGGGTACTGAAGCTTTCTTT
NA,TRBV2,NA,TRBJ1-5,CASSVWGADQPQHF,TGTGCCAGCAGTGTTTGGGGGGCGGATCAGCCCCAGCATTTT
NA,TRBV7-6,NA,TRBJ2-3,CASSSRTGPSTDTQYF,TGTGCCAGCAGCTCGCGGACTGGTCCTAGCACAGATACGCAGTATTTT
NA,TRBV4-3,NA,TRBJ1-1,CASSQDDKGSTEAFF,TGCGCCAGCAGCCAAGATGATAAGGGGAGCACTGAAGCTTTCTTT
NA,TRBV27,NA,TRBJ2-7,CASSLGRAYEQYF,TGTGCCAGCAGTTTAGGTCGCGCGTACGAGCAGTACTTC
NA,TRBV20-1,NA,TRBJ2-7,CSATLHSSYEQYF,TGCAGTGCAACCCTTCACAGCTCCTACGAGCAGTACTTC
NA,TRBV29-1,NA,TRBJ1-1,CSVIKGSGMPPNTEAFF,TGCAGCGTTATTAAGGGGTCGGGAATGCCTCCGAACACTGAAGCTTTCTTT
NA,TRBV6-5,NA,TRBJ1-1,CASSYAHLGANTEAFF,TGTGCCAGCAGTTACGCCCATCTCGGGGCGAACACTGAAGCTTTCTTT
NA,TRBV28,TRBD1,TRBJ1-1,CASSLFGDRVFSEAFF,TGTGCCAGCAGTTTATTCGGGGACAGGGTGTTTTCTGAAGCTTTCTTT
NA,TRBV7-3,TRBD2,TRBJ2-1,CASSLLAGMYNEQFF,TGTGCCAGCAGCTTATTAGCGGGGATGTACAATGAGCAGTTCTTC
NA,TRBV3-1,NA,TRBJ1-2,CASSQVFGYRYFSNYGYTF,TGTGCCAGCAGCCAAGTATTTGGGTACAGGTACTTCTCCAACTATGGCTACACCTTC
NA,TRBV6-2/TRBV6-3,TRBD2,TRBJ2-3,CASSYPRELSDTQYF,TGTGCCAGCAGTTACCCGCGGGAGCTCTCAGATACGCAGTATTTT
NA,TRBV27,TRBD1,TRBJ1-2,CASSPGQSYGYTF,TGTGCCAGCAGTCCGGGACAGTCCTACGGCTACACCTTC
NA,TRBV11-2,TRBD1,TRBJ2-2,CASRSRQGRANTGELFF,TGTGCCAGCCGAAGTCGACAGGGTCGCGCGAACACCGGGGAGCTGTTTTTT
NA,TRBV4-1,NA,TRBJ1-1,CASSQSATGMTEAFF,TGCGCCAGCAGCCAATCGGCTACAGGGATGACTGAAGCTTTCTTT
NA,TRBV11-2,NA,TRBJ2-7,CASSFLGTPLTYEQYF,TGTGCCAGCAGCTTCCTCGGGACTCCGTTGACCTACGAGCAGTACTTC
NA,TRBV9,NA,TRBJ2-1,CASSVETTSYNEQFF,TGTGCCAGCAGCGTAGAAACAACCTCCTACAATGAGCAGTTCTTC
NA,TRBV2,NA,TRBJ1-4,CASSGQGAANEKLFF,TGTGCCAGCAGTGGGCAGGGTGCAGCTAATGAAAAACTGTTTTTT
once,TRBV5-4,TRBD1,TRBJ2-5,CASSPEDRETQYF,TGTGCCAGCAGCCCGGAGGACAGGGAGACCCAGTACTTC
NA,TRBV20-1,TRBD1,TRBJ2-7,CSATSRQGGVEQYF,TGCAGTGCTACAAGTCGACAGGGTGGCGTAGAGCAGTACTTC
NA,TRBV4-3,NA,TRBJ1-1,CASSQTVNMNTEAFF,TGCGCCAGCAGCCAGACAGTAAACATGAACACTGAAGCTTTCTTT
NA,TRBV11-2,TRBD1,TRBJ1-3,CASSTTGVGNTIYF,TGTGCCAGCAGCACTACAGGGGTCGGAAACACCATATATTTT
NA,TRBV7-9,NA,TRBJ1-1,CASSFLNTEAFF,TGTGCCAGCAGCTTTCTCAACACTGAAGCTTTCTTT
NA,TRBV28,NA,TRBJ2-3,CASSLGGHTQYF,TGTGCCAGCAGTTTAGGAGGACATACGCAGTATTTT
NA,TRBV5-1,NA,TRBJ2-7,CASSLGLEFDEQYF,TGCGCCAGCAGCTTGGGACTAGAATTCGATGAGCAGTACTTC
NA,TRBV5-6,NA,TRBJ1-2,CASSLEQGVRVYGYTF,TGTGCCAGCAGCTTGGAACAGGGAGTTAGGGTCTATGGCTACACCTTC
NA,TRBV12-3/TRBV12-4,TRBD1,TRBJ2-1,CASSNQGQGWDEQFF,TGTGCCAGCAGTAACCAGGGACAGGGATGGGATGAGCAGTTCTTC
NA,TRBV2,NA,TRBJ1-6,CASSERRTPYNSPLHF,TGTGCCAGCAGTGAGAGAAGGACACCTTATAATTCACCCCTCCACTTT
NA,TRBV5-6,NA,TRBJ2-1,CTSSSSGFYNEQFF,TGTACCAGCAGCTCAAGTGGTTTTTACAATGAGCAGTTCTTC
NA,TRBV6-2/TRBV6-3,NA,TRBJ2-6,CASISGLYSGANVLTF,TGTGCCAGCATTTCCGGACTGTACTCTGGGGCCAACGTCCTGACTTTC
NA,TRBV5-6,NA,TRBJ2-7,CASSFSGTPREQYF,TGTGCCAGCAGCTTCTCCGGGACCCCACGCGAGCAGTACTTC
NA,TRBV6-6,NA,TRBJ1-6,CASRQPLDGVGSPLHF,TGTGCCAGCAGGCAGCCCTTGGACGGGGTAGGATCGCCCCTCCACTTT
NA,TRBV11-2,NA,TRBJ2-7,CASSLRPPWTGGLAAYYEQYF,TGTGCCAGCAGCTTAAGGCCCCCATGGACCGGGGGGCTAGCGGCTTACTACGAGCAGTACTTC
NA,TRBV7-9,NA,TRBJ1-4,CASSYDGPLFF,TGTGCCAGCAGCTACGACGGACCTCTTTTTTTT
once,TRBV21-1,NA,TRBJ1-1,CASSPPGPEIGAFF,TGTGCCAGCAGTCCGCCGGGGCCAGAGATTGGAGCTTTCTTT
NA,TRBV4-3,NA,TRBJ2-1,CASSQDRGAAYNEQFF,TGCGCCAGCAGCCAAGATCGGGGGGCGGCCTACAATGAGCAGTTCTTC
NA,TRBV12-3/TRBV12-4,NA,TRBJ2-1,CASACWGFF,TGTGCCAGCGCCTGCTGGGGGTTCTTC
few,TRBV3-1,NA,TRBJ2-7,CASSQEFGLYYEQYF,TGTGCCAGCAGCCAAGAGTTTGGGCTCTACTACGAGCAGTACTTC
NA,TRBV2,TRBD2,TRBJ2-7,CASTRWGRLAGGPGTYEQYF,TGTGCCAGCACCCGCTGGGGGCGACTAGCGGGAGGCCCCGGGACCTACGAGCAGTACTTC
NA,TRBV2,TRBD2,TRBJ2-3,CASSFSLAGHTDTQYF,TGTGCCAGCAGTTTCTCTCTAGCGGGGCACACAGATACGCAGTATTTT
NA,TRBV13,NA,TRBJ2-3,CASSSDPGDTQYF,TGTGCCAGCAGCTCAGACCCGGGGGATACGCAGTATTTT
NA,TRBV4-3,NA,TRBJ1-3,CASSQDGRVAHSGNTIYF,TGCGCCAGCAGCCAAGACGGGCGAGTGGCGCACTCTGGAAACACCATATATTTT
NA,TRBV7-9,NA,TRBJ1-1,CASSLVGGRGPEAFF,TGTGCCAGCAGCTTAGTCGGGGGAAGGGGTCCTGAAGCTTTCTTT
NA,TRBV9,NA,TRBJ2-7,CASSVTGFDEQYF,TGTGCCAGCAGCGTAACCGGGTTCGACGAGCAGTACTTC
NA,TRBV4-1,TRBD2,TRBJ2-7,CASSPLGLAGASSYEQYF,TGCGCCAGCAGCCCCCTTGGACTAGCCGGAGCGAGCTCCTACGAGCAGTACTTC